The present entry profiles one T cell receptor beta chain with its context. The data stem from a study of PD-L1 blockade in urothelial cancer. For the study at large: It was in 2014 that patients started atezolizumab at 1,200 mg intravenously every 3 weeks. Males with bladder-origin urothelial cancer made up about 85% of the roughly 29 patients.

As for time point: pretreatment peripheral blood. Anywhere from 1 to 8 samples came from each patient, spanning pretreatment and on-treatment. Germline-derived CDR1 and CDR2 are SGDLS and YYNGEE. J lost 3 bases, V lost 0 bases, and 5 bases had no gene match. The CDR3 contains 15 residues. Repertoires were generated with immunoSEQ multiplex PCR, while TCRdb's copy carries only in-frame clones and drops some. This sample carries around 100,000 clones, around 90% of them seen once, and the ten largest clones take approximately 1.5%. The material sequenced was PBMCs, taken around atezolizumab (anti-PD-L1) treatment. The clonotype originates from a man aged 55 to 69 with urothelial cancer. The chain has TRBV9 and TRBJ2-7, with 8 bases aligning to TRBD2. In DNA form, the CDR3 reads TGTGCCAGCAGCGTAGAAGCGGGGGAGTACTACGAGCAGTACTTC. Translated, it gives CASSVEAGEYYEQYF.